A single sample gave rise to the 8 T cell receptor beta chains below, sequenced in a study of T cell changes during pregnancy in multiple sclerosis. Sequencing used immunoSEQ multiplex PCR; TCRdb keeps in-frame clones, though not all of them. The sample records tens of thousands of clones, about 87% being singletons. The sequenced sample was peripheral blood, obtained in the first trimester of pregnancy. These receptors were collected from a female donor in good health, enrolled as a control in a pregnancy study.

This chain uses TRBV29-1 with TRBJ2-3, with D unresolved. Trimming removed 4 bases from V and 0 bases from J, with 5 bases in between. Germline V gives CDR1 SQVTM, CDR2 ANQGSEA. CDR3 length equals 12 residues. CDR3 nucleotides: TGCAGCGTTGTCGGTAGCACAGATACGCAGTATTTT. Amino acids: CSVVGSTDTQYF.

V usage is TRBV4-2 and J usage is TRBJ1-3; TRBD1 matches at 7 bases. The germline V gene encodes CDR1 LGHNA and CDR2 YNFKEQ. This CDR3 is 17 amino acids long. V lost 0 bases, J lost 0 bases, and 5 bases stayed unmatched. The CDR3 DNA reads as TGTGCCAGCAGCCAAGATGGGACAGCCTCCTCTGGAAACACCATATATTTT. Translation gives CASSQDGTASSGNTIYF.

This chain joins TRBV5-1 and TRBJ2-6; 11 bases map to TRBD1. Per the germline V gene, CDR1 is SGHRS and CDR2 is YFSETQ. CDR3 length: 16 amino acids. V shed 9 bases and J 0 bases; nucleotides not matched to a gene: 5. Here the CDR3 DNA reads TGCGCCACCGGACAGGGGGCGTTCTCTGGGGCCAACGTCCTGACTTTC. Its translation: CATGQGAFSGANVLTF.

The chain is built from TRBV7-3 and TRBJ2-5; no firm D call. V was shortened by 0 bases and J by 6 bases, with 8 bases between the two germline ends. The CDR3 is made up of 13 amino acids. Germline CDR1 SGHTA, CDR2 FQGTGA. CDR3 loop: CASSLTSGQTQYF. The CDR3 coding sequence is TGTGCCAGCAGCTTAACCAGTGGGCAGACCCAGTACTTC.

The V and J genes are TRBV30 and TRBJ2-3; 13 nucleotides line up with TRBD2. V was pared by 1 base and J by 14 bases, with 9 bases of the junction left unmatched. This CDR3 is 14 amino acids long. Germline values: CDR1 GTSNPN, CDR2 SVGIG (reference sequence). The CDR3 sequence: CAWSGGTSGARRYF. DNA of the CDR3: TGTGCCTGGAGTGGCGGGACTAGCGGGGCCCGCCGGTATTTT.

The chain is built from TRBV11-2 and TRBJ1-6; D is unclear. Trimming shortened V by 1 base and J by 5 bases, and 6 bases separated the two germline ends. The CDR3 length is 14 residues. Germline V lookup: CDR1 SGHAT, CDR2 FQNNGV. CDR3 in DNA: TGTGCCAGCAGCTTAGGTCAGGATAATTCACCCCTCCACTTT. Translation gives CASSLGQDNSPLHF.

The rearrangement links TRBV5-4 to TRBJ1-2; possibly TRBD1 for D (5 bases). CDR3 size: 15 residues. Germline loops: CDR1 SGHNT, CDR2 YYREEE (reference sequence). Deletions cut 4 bases from V and 3 bases from J, with 16 bases between. The CDR3 region is CASSTQGRKDYGYTF. The CDR3, as DNA: TGTGCCAGCAGCACCCAGGGAAGGAAGGACTATGGCTACACCTTC.

The V gene is TRBV7-3, the J gene TRBJ2-2; D uncertain. Trimming shortened V by 7 bases and J by 6 bases, and 12 bases separated the two germline ends. The germline CDR1 and CDR2 sequences are SGHTA and FQGTGA. This CDR3 region has 13 residues. CDR3 amino acids: CASTDSAAGELFF. The CDR3 nucleotides are TGTGCCAGCACCGACTCAGCCGCCGGGGAGCTGTTTTTT.